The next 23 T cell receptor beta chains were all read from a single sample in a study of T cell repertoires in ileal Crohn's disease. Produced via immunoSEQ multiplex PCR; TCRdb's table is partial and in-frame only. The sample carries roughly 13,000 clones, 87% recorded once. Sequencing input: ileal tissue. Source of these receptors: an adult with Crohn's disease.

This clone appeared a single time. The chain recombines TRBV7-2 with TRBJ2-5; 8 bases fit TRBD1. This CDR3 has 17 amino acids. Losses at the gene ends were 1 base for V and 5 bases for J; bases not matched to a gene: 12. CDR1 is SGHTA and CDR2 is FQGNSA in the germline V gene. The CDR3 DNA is TGTGCCAGCAGCTTAGTACGTTGGCAGGGGGCAGGGGAGACCCAGTACTTC. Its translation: CASSLVRWQGAGETQYF.

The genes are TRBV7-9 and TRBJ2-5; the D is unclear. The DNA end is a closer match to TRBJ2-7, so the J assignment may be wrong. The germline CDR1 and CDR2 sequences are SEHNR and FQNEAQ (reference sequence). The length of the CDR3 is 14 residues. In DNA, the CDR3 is TGTGCCAGCAGCCCGCAGGTCGTGGACTACGAGCAGTACTTC. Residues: CASSPQVVDYEQYF.

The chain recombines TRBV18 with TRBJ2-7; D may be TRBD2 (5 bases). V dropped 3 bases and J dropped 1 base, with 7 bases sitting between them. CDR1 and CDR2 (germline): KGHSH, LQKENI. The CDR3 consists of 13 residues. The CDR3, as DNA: TGTGCCAGCTCACCCGGAGGTTCCTACGAGCAGTACTTC. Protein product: CASSPGGSYEQYF.

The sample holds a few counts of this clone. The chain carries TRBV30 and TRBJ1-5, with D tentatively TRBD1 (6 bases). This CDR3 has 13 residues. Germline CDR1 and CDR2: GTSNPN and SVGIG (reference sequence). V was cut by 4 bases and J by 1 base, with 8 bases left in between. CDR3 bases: TGTGCCTGGAATGACAGGAGCAATCAGCCCCAGCATTTT. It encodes CAWNDRSNQPQHF.

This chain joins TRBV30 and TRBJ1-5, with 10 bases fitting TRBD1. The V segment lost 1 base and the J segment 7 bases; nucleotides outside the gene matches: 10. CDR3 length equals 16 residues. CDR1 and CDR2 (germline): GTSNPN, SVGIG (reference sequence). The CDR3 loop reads CAWSDRDRGVRQPQHF. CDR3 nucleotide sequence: TGTGCCTGGAGTGACCGGGACAGGGGAGTTAGGCAGCCCCAGCATTTT.

Written as DNA, the CDR3 is TGCGCCAGCCCCTCGCCGGGACTAGCGGGGGGGGACAATGAGCAGTTCTTC. This translates into CASPSPGLAGGDNEQFF. The chain is built from TRBV5-1 and TRBJ2-1; 16 bases agree with TRBD2. Germline assignment: CDR1 SGHRS and CDR2 YFSETQ. CDR3 length: 17 residues. Germline trimming cut 7 bases from V and 5 bases from J; bases unmatched to any gene: 9. The full variable domain, with the rest looked up from reference TRBV5-1 and TRBJ2-1, is KAGVTQTPRYLIKTRGQQVTLSCSPISGHRSVSWYQQTPGQGLQFLFEYFSETQRNKGNFPGRFSGRQFSNSRSEMNVSTLELGDSALYLCASPSPGLAGGDNEQFFGPGTRLTVL.

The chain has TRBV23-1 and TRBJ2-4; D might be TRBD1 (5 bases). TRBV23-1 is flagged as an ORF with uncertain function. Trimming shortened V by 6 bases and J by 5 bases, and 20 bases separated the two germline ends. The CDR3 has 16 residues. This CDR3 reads CASSYKRQFRENIQYF. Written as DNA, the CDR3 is TGCGCCAGCAGCTATAAAAGACAGTTCAGGGAAAACATTCAGTACTTC.

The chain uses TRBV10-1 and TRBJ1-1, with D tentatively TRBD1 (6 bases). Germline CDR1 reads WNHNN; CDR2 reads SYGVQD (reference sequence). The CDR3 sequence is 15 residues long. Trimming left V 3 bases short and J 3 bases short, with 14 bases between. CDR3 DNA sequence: TGCGCCAGCAGTGACCGTCAGGGGTGGGACACTGAAGCTTTCTTT. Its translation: CASSDRQGWDTEAFF.

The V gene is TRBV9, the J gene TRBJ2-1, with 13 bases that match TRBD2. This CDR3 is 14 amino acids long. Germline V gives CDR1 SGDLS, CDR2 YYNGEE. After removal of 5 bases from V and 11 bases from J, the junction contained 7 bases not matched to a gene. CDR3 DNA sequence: TGTGCCAGCAGTGGACTAGCGGGAGTCAGGCAGCAGTTCTTC. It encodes CASSGLAGVRQQFF.

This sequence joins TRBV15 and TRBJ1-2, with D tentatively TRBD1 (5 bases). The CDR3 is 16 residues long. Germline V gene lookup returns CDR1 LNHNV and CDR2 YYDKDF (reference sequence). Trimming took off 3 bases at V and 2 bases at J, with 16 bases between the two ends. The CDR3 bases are TGTGCCACCAGCAGCTTATTCCAGGGTACCAACTATGGCTACACCTTC. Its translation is CATSSLFQGTNYGYTF.

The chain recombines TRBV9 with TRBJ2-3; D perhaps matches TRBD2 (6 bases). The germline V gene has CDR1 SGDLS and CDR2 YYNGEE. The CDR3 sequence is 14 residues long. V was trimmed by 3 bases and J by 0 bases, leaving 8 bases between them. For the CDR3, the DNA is TGTGCCAGCAGCGGGGGGACTAGCACAGATACGCAGTATTTT. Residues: CASSGGTSTDTQYF.

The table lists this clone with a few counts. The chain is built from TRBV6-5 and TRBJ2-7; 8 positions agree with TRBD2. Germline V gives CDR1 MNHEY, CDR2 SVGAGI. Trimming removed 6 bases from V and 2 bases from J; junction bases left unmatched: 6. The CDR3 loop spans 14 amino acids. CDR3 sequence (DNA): TGTGCCAGCAGCCTTCGGGGGGGGCCCTACGAGCAGTACTTC. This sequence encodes CASSLRGGPYEQYF.

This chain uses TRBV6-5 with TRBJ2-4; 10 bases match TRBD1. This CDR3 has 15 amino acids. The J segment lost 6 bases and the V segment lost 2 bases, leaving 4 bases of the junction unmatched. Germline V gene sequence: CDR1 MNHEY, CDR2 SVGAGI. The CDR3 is CASSYRTGGLNIQYF. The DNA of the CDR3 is TGTGCCAGCAGTTACCGGACAGGGGGGCTAAACATTCAGTACTTC.

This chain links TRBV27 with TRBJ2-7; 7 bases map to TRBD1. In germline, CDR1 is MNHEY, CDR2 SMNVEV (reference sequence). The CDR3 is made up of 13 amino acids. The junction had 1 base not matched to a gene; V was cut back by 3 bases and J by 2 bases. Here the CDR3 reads CASSLGQPYEQYF. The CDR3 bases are TGTGCCAGCAGTTTGGGACAGCCCTACGAGCAGTACTTC.

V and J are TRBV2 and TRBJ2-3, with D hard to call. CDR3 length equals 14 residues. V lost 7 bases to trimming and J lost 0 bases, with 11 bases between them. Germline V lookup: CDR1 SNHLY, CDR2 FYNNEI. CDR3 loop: CASKDYSSTDTQYF. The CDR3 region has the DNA TGTGCCAGCAAAGATTACTCTAGCACAGATACGCAGTATTTT.

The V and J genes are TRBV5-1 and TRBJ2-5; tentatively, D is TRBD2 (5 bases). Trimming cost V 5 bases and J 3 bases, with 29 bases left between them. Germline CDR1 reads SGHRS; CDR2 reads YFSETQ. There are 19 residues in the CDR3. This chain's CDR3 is CASSPTRGGKGMFEETQYF. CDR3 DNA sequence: TGCGCCAGCAGTCCAACCCGAGGAGGCAAAGGCATGTTCGAAGAGACCCAGTACTTC.

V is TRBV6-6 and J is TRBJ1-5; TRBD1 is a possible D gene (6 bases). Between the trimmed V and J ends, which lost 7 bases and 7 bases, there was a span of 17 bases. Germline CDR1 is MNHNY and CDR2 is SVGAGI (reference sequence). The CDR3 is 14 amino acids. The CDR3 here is CASTLGGAGQPQHF. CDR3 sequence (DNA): TGTGCCAGCACCCTCGGGGGGGCAGGGCAGCCCCAGCATTTT.

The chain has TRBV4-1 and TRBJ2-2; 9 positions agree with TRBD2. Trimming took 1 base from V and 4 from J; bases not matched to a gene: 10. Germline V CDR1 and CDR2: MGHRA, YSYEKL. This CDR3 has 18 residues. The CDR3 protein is CASSQGERGALGTGELFF. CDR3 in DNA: TGCGCCAGCAGCCAAGGGGAGCGGGGGGCCCTGGGCACCGGGGAGCTGTTTTTT.

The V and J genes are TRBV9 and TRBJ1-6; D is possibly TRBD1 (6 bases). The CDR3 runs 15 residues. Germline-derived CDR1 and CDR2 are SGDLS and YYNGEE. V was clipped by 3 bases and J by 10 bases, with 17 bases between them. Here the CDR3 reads CASSGQGTSRSPLHF. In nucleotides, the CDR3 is TGTGCCAGCAGCGGGCAGGGGACCTCGAGATCACCCCTCCACTTT.

CDR3 DNA: TGCGCCAGCAAAACAGGGCAGAACACTGAAGCTTTCTTT. Translation: CASKTGQNTEAFF. The rearrangement links TRBV5-1 to TRBJ1-1; TRBD1 is a possible D gene (6 bases). CDR3 length: 13 amino acids. V was clipped by 6 bases and J by 1 base, with 10 bases between them. Germline CDR1 reads SGHRS; CDR2 reads YFSETQ.

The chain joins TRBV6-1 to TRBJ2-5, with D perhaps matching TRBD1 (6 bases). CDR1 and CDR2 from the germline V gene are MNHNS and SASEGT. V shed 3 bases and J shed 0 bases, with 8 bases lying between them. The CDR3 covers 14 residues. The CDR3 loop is CASSDRGHQETQYF. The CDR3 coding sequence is TGTGCCAGCAGTGACAGGGGACACCAAGAGACCCAGTACTTC.

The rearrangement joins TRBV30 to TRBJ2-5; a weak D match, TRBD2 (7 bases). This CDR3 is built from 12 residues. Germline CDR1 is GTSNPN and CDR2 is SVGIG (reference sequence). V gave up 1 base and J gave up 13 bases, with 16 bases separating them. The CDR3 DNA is TGTGCCTGGAGTGAGGGGGGGGTCGACCCGTACTTC. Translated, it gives CAWSEGGVDPYF.

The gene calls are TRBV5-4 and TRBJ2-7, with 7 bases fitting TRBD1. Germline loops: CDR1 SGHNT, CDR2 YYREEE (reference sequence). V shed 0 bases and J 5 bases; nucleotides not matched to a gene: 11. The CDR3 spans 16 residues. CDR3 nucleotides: TGTGCCAGCAGCTTGGATTTTTCAGGGGGTCTAAACGAGCAGTACTTC. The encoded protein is CASSLDFSGGLNEQYF.